A single sample gave rise to the 7 T cell receptor beta chains below, sequenced in a study of OX40 agonist ivuxolimab in advanced cancers. TCRdb keeps only in-frame clones here, not all; method: immunoSEQ multiplex PCR. The top ten clones hold under 0.65% of a sample with tens of thousands of clones, approximately 90% of them seen once. Sequenced here: CD4+ or CD8+ T cells sorted from blood, sampled in a trial of the OX40 agonist ivuxolimab. The receptor set was obtained from an adult with an advanced solid tumor such as melanoma, head and neck, liver or kidney cancer.

This chain links TRBV19 with TRBJ2-3; tentative D call: TRBD2 (6 bases). CDR1 is LNHDA, CDR2 SQIVND, per germline (reference sequence). The CDR3 loop spans 16 amino acids. Trimming stripped 6 bases from V and 0 bases from J, with 16 bases between. The chain's CDR3 is CASSLGGLSSTDTQYF. In DNA, the CDR3 is TGTGCCAGTAGCCTCGGAGGGCTTTCTAGCACAGATACGCAGTATTTT.

The chain employs TRBV5-4 and TRBJ2-1; TRBD2 agrees at 14 bases. From germline, CDR1 is SGHNT and CDR2 YYREEE (reference sequence). The CDR3 has 15 amino acids. J was trimmed by 9 bases and V by 4 bases; bases with no gene match: 6. CDR3 DNA: TGTGCCAGCAGCCCGCGACTAGCGGGAGGGGTTGAGCAGTTCTTC. Protein: CASSPRLAGGVEQFF.

The V and J genes are TRBV2 and TRBJ2-2, with TRBD2 matching 7 bases. Germline assignment: CDR1 SNHLY and CDR2 FYNNEI. This CDR3 spans 17 amino acids. V lost 0 bases, J lost 5 bases, and 9 bases stayed unmatched. As DNA, the CDR3 is TGTGCCAGCAGTGAAGCGGGAACTAGCGTCAGAACCGGGGAGCTGTTTTTT. It specifies CASSEAGTSVRTGELFF.

V gene TRBV5-6 combines with J gene TRBJ1-6; no firm D call. The V end lost 4 bases, the J end lost 5 bases, and 7 bases lay between the germline ends. CDR3 length: 13 amino acids. Germline V gene data show CDR1 as SGHDT and CDR2 as YYEEEE. Here the CDR3 DNA reads TGTGCCAGCAGCCGGAGGGATAATTCACCCCTCCACTTT. Translation: CASSRRDNSPLHF. The variable domain in full, completed from reference TRBV5-6 and TRBJ1-6, reads DAGVTQSPTHLIKTRGQQVTLRCSPKSGHDTVSWYQQALGQGPQFIFQYYEEEERQRGNFPDRFSGHQFPNYSSELNVNALLLGDSALYLCASSRRDNSPLHFGNGTRLTVT.

The DNA of the CDR3 is TGTGCCAGCTCAAAGAAACAGGGGGCCGGGGAGCAGTACTTC. Translation gives CASSKKQGAGEQYF. The chain recombines TRBV18 with TRBJ2-7; TRBD1 agrees at 9 bases. The ends lost 5 bases at V and 7 bases at J; junction bases unmatched: 9. The CDR3 has 14 residues. Germline CDR1 KGHSH, CDR2 LQKENI.

The chain employs TRBV6-6 and TRBJ2-3, with D maybe TRBD1 (6 bases). Germline-derived CDR1 and CDR2 are MNHNY and SVGAGI (reference sequence). Trimming cost V 2 bases and J 2 bases, with 11 bases left between them. The CDR3 consists of 15 residues. The CDR3 DNA reads as TGTGCCAGCAGTTACCAGGGGACCTTCACAGATACGCAGTATTTT. Translated: CASSYQGTFTDTQYF.

The chain combines TRBV5-1 with TRBJ2-1, with 9 bases that match TRBD2. This CDR3 contains 16 residues. After removal of 7 bases from V and 8 bases from J, the junction contained 16 bases not matched to a gene. The germline gives CDR1 SGHRS, CDR2 YFSETQ. The CDR3 DNA is TGCGCCAGCCATCCTCCCGACAGTAGCGGGGGCCATGAGCAGTTCTTC. As protein: CASHPPDSSGGHEQFF.